This TCR beta chain was sequenced in a study of response to subunit inactivated influenza vaccine. Study-wide points: Authors suggested seasonal influenza vaccinations each recruit few new T cells.

With respect to this clonotype: Its antigen is not known.

This CDR3 has 16 amino acids. Germline assignment: CDR1 SGHTA and CDR2 FQGNSA. Trimming removed 5 bases from V and 5 bases from J; junction bases left unmatched: 10. Using its own MiXCR run on the RT-PCR reads, TCRdb lists one record per CDR3 protein. Of hundreds of thousands of distinct CDR3 sequences in the sample, roughly 14% are singletons; the top ten hold 6.5% to 8.5%. This sample comprised PBMCs from blood, obtained 14 to 15 days before vaccination. This TCR was recovered from a man in his fifties or sixties who received an inactivated influenza vaccine. The chain uses TRBV7-2 and TRBJ2-7; 12 nucleotides line up with TRBD2. CDR3 protein: CASSMKLAGGIHEQYF. Written as DNA, the CDR3 is TGTGCCAGCAGCATGAAACTAGCGGGAGGAATTCACGAGCAGTACTTC.